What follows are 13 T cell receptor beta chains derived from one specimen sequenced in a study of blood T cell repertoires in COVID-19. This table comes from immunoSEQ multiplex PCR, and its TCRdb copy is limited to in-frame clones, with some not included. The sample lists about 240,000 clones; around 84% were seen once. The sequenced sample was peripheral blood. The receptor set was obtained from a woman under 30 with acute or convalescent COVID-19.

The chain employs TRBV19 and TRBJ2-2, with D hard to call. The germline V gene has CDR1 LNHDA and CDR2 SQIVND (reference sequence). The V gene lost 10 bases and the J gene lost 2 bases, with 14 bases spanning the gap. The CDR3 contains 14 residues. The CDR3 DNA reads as TGTGCCACTAATACCCGGAGAAACACCGGGGAGCTGTTTTTT. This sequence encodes CATNTRRNTGELFF.

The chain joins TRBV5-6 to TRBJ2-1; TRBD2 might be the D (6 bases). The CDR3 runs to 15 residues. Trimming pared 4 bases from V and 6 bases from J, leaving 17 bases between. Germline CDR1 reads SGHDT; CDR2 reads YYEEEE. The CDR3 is CASSRPRAGGNEQFF. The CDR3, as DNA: TGTGCCAGCAGCCGCCCCCGAGCGGGTGGCAATGAGCAGTTCTTC. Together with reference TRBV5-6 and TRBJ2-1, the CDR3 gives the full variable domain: DAGVTQSPTHLIKTRGQQVTLRCSPKSGHDTVSWYQQALGQGPQFIFQYYEEEERQRGNFPDRFSGHQFPNYSSELNVNALLLGDSALYLCASSRPRAGGNEQFFGPGTRLTVL.

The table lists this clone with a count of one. CDR3: CASSSSPDQPQHF. The CDR3 bases are TGTGCCAGCAGTTCCAGTCCAGATCAGCCCCAGCATTTT. This rearrangement joins TRBV6-5 to TRBJ1-5, with no clear D. Trimming left V 4 bases short and J 5 bases short, with 9 bases between. This CDR3 comprises 13 residues. The germline V gene has CDR1 MNHEY and CDR2 SVGAGI.

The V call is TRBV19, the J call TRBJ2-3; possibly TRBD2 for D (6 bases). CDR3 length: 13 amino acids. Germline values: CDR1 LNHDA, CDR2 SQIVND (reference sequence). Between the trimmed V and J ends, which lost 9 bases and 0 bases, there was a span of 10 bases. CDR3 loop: CASGGVSTDTQYF. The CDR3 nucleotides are TGTGCCAGCGGCGGGGTAAGCACAGATACGCAGTATTTT.

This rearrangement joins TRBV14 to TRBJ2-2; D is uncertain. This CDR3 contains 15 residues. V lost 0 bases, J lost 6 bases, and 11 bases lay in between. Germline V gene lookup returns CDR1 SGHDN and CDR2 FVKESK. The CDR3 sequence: CASSQETGVAGELFF. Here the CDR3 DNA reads TGTGCCAGCAGCCAAGAGACTGGAGTGGCCGGGGAGCTGTTTTTT.

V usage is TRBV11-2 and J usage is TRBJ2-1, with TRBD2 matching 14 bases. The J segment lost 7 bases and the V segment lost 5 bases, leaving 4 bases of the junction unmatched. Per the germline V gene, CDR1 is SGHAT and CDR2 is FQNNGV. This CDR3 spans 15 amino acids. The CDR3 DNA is TGTGCCAGCAGCGTGACTAGCGGGAGGGCAAATGAGCAGTTCTTC. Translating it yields CASSVTSGRANEQFF.

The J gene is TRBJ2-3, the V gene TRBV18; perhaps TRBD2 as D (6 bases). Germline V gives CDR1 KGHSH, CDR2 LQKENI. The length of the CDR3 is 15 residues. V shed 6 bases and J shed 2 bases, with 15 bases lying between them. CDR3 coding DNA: TGTGCCAGCTCTCCGACGGGACTTATCACAGATACGCAGTATTTT. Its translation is CASSPTGLITDTQYF.

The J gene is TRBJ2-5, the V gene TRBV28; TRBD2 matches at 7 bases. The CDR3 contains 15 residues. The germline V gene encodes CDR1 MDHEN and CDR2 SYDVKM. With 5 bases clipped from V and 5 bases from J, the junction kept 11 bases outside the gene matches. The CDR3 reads CASSTPAGRGETQYF. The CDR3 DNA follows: TGTGCCAGCAGTACCCCGGCGGGGCGGGGGGAGACCCAGTACTTC.

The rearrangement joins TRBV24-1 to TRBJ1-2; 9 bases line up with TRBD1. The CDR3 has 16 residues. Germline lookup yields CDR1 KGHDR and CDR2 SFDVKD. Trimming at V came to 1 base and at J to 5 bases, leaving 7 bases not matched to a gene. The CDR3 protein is CATSDFRTGVGYGYTF. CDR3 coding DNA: TGTGCCACCAGTGATTTTCGGACAGGGGTAGGTTATGGCTACACCTTC.

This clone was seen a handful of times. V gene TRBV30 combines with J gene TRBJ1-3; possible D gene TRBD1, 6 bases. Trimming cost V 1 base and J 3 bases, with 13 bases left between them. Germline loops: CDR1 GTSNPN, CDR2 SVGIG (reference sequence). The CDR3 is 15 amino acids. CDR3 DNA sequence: TGTGCCTGGAGTGGCCCGGGGGGCTTTGGAAACACCATATATTTT. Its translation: CAWSGPGGFGNTIYF. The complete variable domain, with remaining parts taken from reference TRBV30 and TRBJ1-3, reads SQTIHQWPATLVQPVGSPLSLECTVEGTSNPNLYWYRQAAGRGLQLLFYSVGIGQISSEVPQNLSASRPQDRQFILSSKKLLLSDSGFYLCAWSGPGGFGNTIYFGEGSWLTVV.

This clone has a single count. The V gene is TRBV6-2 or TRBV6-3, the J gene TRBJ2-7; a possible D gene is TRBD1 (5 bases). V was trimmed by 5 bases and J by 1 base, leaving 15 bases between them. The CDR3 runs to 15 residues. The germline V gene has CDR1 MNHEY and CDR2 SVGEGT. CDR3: CASSTPRQGSYEQYF. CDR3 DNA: TGTGCCAGCAGTACCCCCCGCCAGGGATCCTACGAGCAGTACTTC.

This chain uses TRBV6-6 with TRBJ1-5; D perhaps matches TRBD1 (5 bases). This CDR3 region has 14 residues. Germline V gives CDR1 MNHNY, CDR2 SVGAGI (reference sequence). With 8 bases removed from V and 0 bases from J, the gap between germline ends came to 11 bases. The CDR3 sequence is CASGTLYSNQPQHF. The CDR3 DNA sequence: TGTGCCAGCGGGACTTTATATAGCAATCAGCCCCAGCATTTT.

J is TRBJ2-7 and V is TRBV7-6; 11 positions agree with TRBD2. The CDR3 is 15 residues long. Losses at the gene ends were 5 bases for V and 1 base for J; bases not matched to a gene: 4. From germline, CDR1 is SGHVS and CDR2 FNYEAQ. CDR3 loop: CASSPTSGGSYEQYF. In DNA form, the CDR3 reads TGTGCCAGCAGCCCTACTAGCGGGGGTTCCTACGAGCAGTACTTC.